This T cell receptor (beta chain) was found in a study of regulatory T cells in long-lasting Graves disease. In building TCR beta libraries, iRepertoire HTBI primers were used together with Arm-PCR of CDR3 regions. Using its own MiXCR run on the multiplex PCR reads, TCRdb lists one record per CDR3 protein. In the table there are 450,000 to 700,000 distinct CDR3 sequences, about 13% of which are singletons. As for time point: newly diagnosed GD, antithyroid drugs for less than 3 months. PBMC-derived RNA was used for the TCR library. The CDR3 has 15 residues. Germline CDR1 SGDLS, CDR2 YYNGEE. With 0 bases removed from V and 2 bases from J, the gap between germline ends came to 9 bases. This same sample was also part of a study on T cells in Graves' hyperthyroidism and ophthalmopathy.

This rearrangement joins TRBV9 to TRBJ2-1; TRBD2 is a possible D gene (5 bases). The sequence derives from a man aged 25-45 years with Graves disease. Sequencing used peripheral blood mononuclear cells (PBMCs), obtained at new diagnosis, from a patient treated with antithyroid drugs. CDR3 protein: CASSVEPTTYNEQFF. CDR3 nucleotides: TGTGCCAGCAGCGTAGAACCGACTACCTACAATGAGCAGTTCTTC.